This is a list of T cell receptor beta chains from one sample in a study of blood T cell repertoires in COVID-19. The table came from immunoSEQ multiplex PCR; TCRdb's copy has only in-frame clones and leaves some out. The table has 130,000 to 150,000 clones, roughly 76% seen once. The sequencing input was peripheral blood. Receptor source: a human donor with acute or convalescent COVID-19. The donor label of this sample is uncertain. CDR3s include the opening cysteine and the closing phenylalanine or tryptophan. D genes are given only for firm matches. Not every row has a clone size; where given, it reads once, few, many or a size class.

TRBV28	.	TRBJ1-1	.	CASTHGGGNEAFF	TGTGCCAGCACCCACGGGGGAGGGAATGAAGCTTTCTTT
TRBV19	.	TRBJ1-4	.	CASSPWKSPGATNEKLFF	TGTGCCAGTAGTCCCTGGAAATCTCCGGGAGCAACTAATGAAAAACTGTTTTTT
TRBV5-1	TRBD1	TRBJ2-1	.	CASSFGQGAGNEQFF	TGCGCCAGCAGCTTCGGCCAGGGGGCTGGGAATGAGCAGTTCTTC
TRBV5-6	.	TRBJ1-2	.	CASSLTQSYYGYTF	TGTGCCAGCAGCTTAACACAGTCGTACTATGGCTACACCTTC
TRBV6-5	.	TRBJ1-1	.	CATSAQGHTEAFF	TGTGCCACCTCGGCCCAGGGCCACACTGAAGCTTTCTTT
TRBV9	.	TRBJ1-1	.	CASSPGGGMNTEAFF	TGTGCCAGCAGCCCGGGGGGAGGGATGAACACTGAAGCTTTCTTT
TRBV19	.	TRBJ1-1	.	CASSIGQAVPGTEAFF	TGTGCCAGTAGTATAGGGCAGGCCGTCCCTGGGACTGAAGCTTTCTTT
TRBV7-2	TRBD1	TRBJ1-1	.	CASSLGTGHPEAFF	TGTGCCAGCAGCTTAGGGACAGGGCACCCTGAAGCTTTCTTT
TRBV27	TRBD1	TRBJ1-2	.	CASSSLTGTNYGYTF	TGTGCCAGCAGTTCTCTGACAGGGACTAACTATGGCTACACCTTC
TRBV3-1/TRBV3-2	.	TRBJ1-2	.	CASSQQRGGYTF	TGTGCCAGCAGCCAGCAAAGAGGTGGCTACACCTTC
TRBV9	TRBD2	TRBJ2-5	.	CASSVGLAGIQETQYF	TGTGCCAGCAGCGTAGGACTAGCGGGGATTCAAGAGACCCAGTACTTC
TRBV5-1	.	TRBJ1-2	.	CASSPWGDNGYTF	TGCGCCAGCAGCCCGTGGGGGGATAATGGCTACACCTTC
TRBV19	.	TRBJ1-1	.	CASSPWEGEAFF	TGTGCCAGTAGTCCCTGGGAGGGTGAAGCTTTCTTT
TRBV3-1/TRBV3-2	.	TRBJ2-2	.	CASSSGYTGELFF	TGTGCCAGCAGTTCAGGGTACACCGGGGAGCTGTTTTTT
TRBV3-1/TRBV3-2	TRBD2	TRBJ2-1	few	CASSHPTSGGLNNEQFF	TGTGCCAGCAGCCACCCAACTAGCGGGGGTTTAAACAATGAGCAGTTCTTC
TRBV3-1/TRBV3-2	TRBD2	TRBJ2-1	.	CASSQGSGGAYEQFF	TGTGCCAGCAGCCAAGGGAGCGGGGGGGCTTATGAGCAGTTCTTC
TRBV21-1	.	TRBJ2-5	once	CASPNTGRDSHETQYF	TGTGCCAGCCCCAATACCGGGAGGGACAGCCACGAGACCCAGTACTTC
TRBV3-1/TRBV3-2	.	TRBJ2-2	.	CASSQERTSNTGELFF	TGTGCCAGCAGCCAAGAGCGGACTTCGAACACCGGGGAGCTGTTTTTT
TRBV27	.	TRBJ1-1	.	CASTNSMNTEAFF	TGTGCCAGCACCAACAGTATGAACACTGAAGCTTTCTTT
TRBV6-5	.	TRBJ1-1	.	CASSYVGENTEAFF	TGTGCCAGCAGTTACGTAGGGGAGAACACTGAAGCTTTCTTT
TRBV30	TRBD1	TRBJ1-5	.	CAWSGPGTGDYQPQHF	TGTGCCTGGAGTGGGCCCGGGACAGGGGATTATCAGCCCCAGCATTTT
TRBV4-1	.	TRBJ2-1	.	CASSQDLGRGYNEQFF	TGCGCCAGCAGCCAAGATCTAGGCAGAGGGTACAATGAGCAGTTCTTC
TRBV3-1/TRBV3-2	TRBD1	TRBJ2-2	.	CASSRTGTTGELFF	TGTGCCAGCTCTCGGACAGGGACCACCGGGGAGCTGTTTTTT
TRBV5-1	.	TRBJ1-4	.	CASSQAATNEKLFF	TGCGCCAGCAGCCAGGCAGCAACTAATGAAAAACTGTTTTTT
TRBV4-1	.	TRBJ1-2	.	CASSQEPGVASGYTF	TGCGCCAGCAGCCAAGAACCAGGGGTAGCCAGCGGCTACACCTTC
TRBV19	TRBD1	TRBJ1-1	.	CASIRTGKGKNTEAFF	TGTGCCAGTATTCGGACAGGGAAGGGAAAGAACACTGAAGCTTTCTTT
TRBV6-5	TRBD2	TRBJ2-5	.	CASRVAGGETQYF	TGTGCCAGCAGGGTAGCGGGGGGGGAGACCCAGTACTTC
TRBV6-1	.	TRBJ1-2	.	CASSETGMQGYTF	TGTGCCAGCAGTGAAACAGGGATGCAAGGCTACACCTTC
TRBV15	.	TRBJ1-6	.	CATSRDRDFGSPLHF	TGTGCCACCAGCAGAGACAGGGATTTTGGTTCACCCCTCCACTTT
TRBV28	.	TRBJ2-6	.	CASKPGQTTGANVLTF	TGTGCCAGCAAACCTGGACAGACCACTGGGGCCAACGTCCTGACTTTC
TRBV12-3/TRBV12-4	.	TRBJ1-5	.	CASSPIRGPQHF	TGTGCCAGCAGTCCCATAAGAGGGCCCCAGCATTTT
TRBV18	.	TRBJ1-2	.	CASSPQTQDKNGYTF	TGTGCCAGCTCACCACAAACGCAGGATAAGAATGGCTACACCTTC
TRBV30	.	TRBJ1-6	.	CAWSRSGEGFYNSPLHF	TGTGCCTGGAGCCGTTCAGGGGAGGGTTTCTATAATTCACCCCTCCACTTT
TRBV5-1	TRBD2	TRBJ2-3	.	CASSLGTSRTDTQYF	TGCGCCAGCAGCTTGGGGACTAGTAGAACAGATACGCAGTATTTT
TRBV18	.	TRBJ2-7	.	CASSPNRQGYEQYF	TGTGCCAGCTCACCAAACCGCCAGGGCTACGAGCAGTACTTC
TRBV6-4	TRBD1	TRBJ1-6	.	CASSDSSRDRILHF	TGTGCCAGCAGTGACTCGAGTCGGGACAGGATCCTCCACTTT
TRBV5-1	.	TRBJ2-2	.	CASSSGLWEAGELFF	TGCGCCAGCAGTTCCGGCCTCTGGGAGGCCGGGGAGCTGTTTTTT
TRBV30	TRBD1	TRBJ1-1	.	CACLKGQGLNTEAFF	TGTGCCTGCCTAAAAGGACAGGGGCTGAACACTGAAGCTTTCTTT
TRBV9	.	TRBJ2-5	.	CASSVRAGQSYQETQYF	TGTGCCAGCAGCGTAAGGGCGGGCCAGTCGTACCAAGAGACCCAGTACTTC
TRBV29-1	.	TRBJ1-2	.	CSVGEGEFYGYTF	TGCAGCGTTGGGGAGGGTGAATTCTATGGCTACACCTTC
TRBV6-5	.	TRBJ1-1	.	CASSPRATEAFF	TGTGCCAGCAGCCCCCGAGCGACTGAAGCTTTCTTT
TRBV24-1	TRBD1	TRBJ2-3	.	CATMDRHGSLDTQYF	TGTGCCACGATGGACAGGCACGGGTCCTTGGATACGCAGTATTTT